What follows are 2 T cell receptor beta chains derived from one specimen sequenced in a study of T cells in women clearing cervical HPV infection. Sequenced by immunoSEQ multiplex PCR; TCRdb stores in-frame clones only, minus some. The sample's table shows about 22,000 clones. The sample comprised blood buffy coat. All receptors come from a woman aged 18-70 years with a cervical HPV16 infection that either progressed to CIN3+ or cleared (not recorded which).

The CDR3 region is CASSHLTSGTNNEQFF. The sequenced CDR3 bases are TGTGCCAGCAGCCACCTGACTAGCGGGACCAACAATGAG. The gene calls are TRBV13 and TRBJ2-1; 11 bases align to TRBD2. The sequence runs out 3 residues before the end of the CDR3; the remainder is reconstructed from the germline J gene. This CDR3 is 16 amino acids long. From germline, CDR1 is PRHDT and CDR2 FYEKMQ (reference sequence). The V gene end was trimmed by 5 bases and the J gene end by 5 bases; junction bases not matched to a gene: 8. The entire variable domain, with the rest obtained from reference TRBV13 and TRBJ2-1, is as follows: AAGVIQSPRHLIKEKRETATLKCYPIPRHDTVYWYQQGPGQDPQFLISFYEKMQSDKGSIPDRFSAQQFSDYHSELNMSSLELGDSALYFCASSHLTSGTNNEQFFGPGTRLTVL.

On this clone itself: The CDR3 goes on 3 residues after the read ends, and that part is filled in from the germline J gene. The J gene is TRBJ1-5, the V gene TRBV30, with a possible D match to TRBD1 (5 bases). CDR1 is GTSNPN and CDR2 is SVGIG in the germline V gene (reference sequence). V was shortened by 0 bases and J by 4 bases, with 7 bases between the two germline ends. The CDR3 loop spans 13 amino acids. The DNA read from the CDR3 is TGTGCCTGGAGTGTAAAGGGGAATCAGCCC. Its protein product is CAWSVKGNQP. The CDR3 in full is CAWSVKGNQPQHF.